This paragraph reports one T cell receptor beta chain. The antigen is not known. The V end was cut by 8 bases, the J end by 6 bases, with 20 bases between. The length of the CDR3 is 14 residues. The germline CDR1 and CDR2 sequences are SQVTM and ANQGSEA. This entry is derived from a study of tumor-infiltrating lymphocytes in primary liver carcinoma. Overall study findings and caveats: Tumors and blood were compared for top-250-clone fraction, and tumors had the significantly higher value (p = 0.039). It was tumor-adjacent and tumor-blood pairs that overlapped less than tumor region pairs did.

The source material, about 17-31 mg of unsorted bulk tissue, was used to co-extract RNA and DNA. Five separate regions were sampled from each tumor. From 500 ng of total RNA, TCR beta-specific cDNA was reverse-transcribed using a constant-region primer. Libraries for TCR beta were built through three nested multiplex PCR rounds, which together made up a slightly modified ARM-PCR procedure. The first two PCR rounds, roughly 11 cycles each, used TRBV1-TRBV30 forward primers and a C-beta reverse primer. TCRdb independently ran MiXCR on the multiplex PCR reads; one entry per CDR3 protein. The sample consists of about 190,000 distinct CDR3 sequences, about 82% of them appearing once.

The chain employs TRBV29-1 and TRBJ1-5; the D gene is possibly TRBD1 (6 bases). The sequenced sample was tumor tissue from primary liver carcinoma. The sequence derives from a middle-aged man with primary liver carcinoma and hepatitis B virus infection. The CDR3 spells CSIATGSKSQPQHF. DNA of the CDR3: TGCAGCATAGCTACAGGGAGTAAAAGTCAGCCCCAGCATTTT.